The rows below give T cell receptor beta chains drawn from one sample of a study of CD8 T cells in ankylosing spondylitis. TCRdb recomputed calls from the 5' RACE reads with MiXCR, one row per CDR3 protein. The repertoire holds 250,000 or so distinct CDR3 sequences, more than 20% seen once, with over 0.55% in the top ten. The sequenced sample consisted of blood, either unsorted or a sorted T cell fraction (not recorded which). The receptor source for this set is a male donor with ankylosing spondylitis or in good health (not recorded which). The CDR3 runs from the conserved cysteine through the conserved F or W. Fields, in order: clone size, J gene, V gene, D gene, CDR3 DNA, CDR3 protein. D genes are given only for firm matches. The listing skips clone size in some rows; elsewhere it reads once, few, many or a size class.

>many|TRBJ1-1|TRBV7-3|-
TGTGCCAGCAGCTTAAAGGTGAACACTGAAGCTTTCTTT
CASSLKVNTEAFF
>many|TRBJ2-3|TRBV2|-
TGTGCCAGCTTGGGACCGCCCCTTGATACGCAGTATTTT
CASLGPPLDTQYF
>-|TRBJ2-3|TRBV28|-
TGTGCCAGCAGCCCTCCAGGGGCGGCCGGAGATACGCAGTATTTT
CASSPPGAAGDTQYF
>many|TRBJ2-7|TRBV11-1|-
TGTGCCAGCAGCTTACTAGGCGGAGGCTTTTACGAGCAGTACTTC
CASSLLGGGFYEQYF
>few|TRBJ1-5|TRBV10-3|-
TGTGCCATCAGTGCAAGCAATCAGCCCCAGCATTTT
CAISASNQPQHF
>-|TRBJ2-7|TRBV2|-
TGTGCCAGCAGACGGGACGGTACCTACGAGCAGTACTTC
CASRRDGTYEQYF
>-|TRBJ1-5|TRBV28|TRBD1
TGTGCCAGCAGTTCCGAGGACAGGGGATATCAGCCCCAGCATTTT
CASSSEDRGYQPQHF
>-|TRBJ2-4|TRBV25-1|-
TGTGCCAGCAGTGAATCGGCACAGGGTGGCATTCAGTACTTC
CASSESAQGGIQYF
>few|TRBJ2-1|TRBV20-1|-
TGCAGTGCCGCTGGGGGGCACAATGAGCAGTTCTTC
CSAAGGHNEQFF
>few|TRBJ2-6|TRBV20-1|-
TGCAGTGCTCGCGGGACACCCAACTCTGGGGCCAACGTCCTGACTTTC
CSARGTPNSGANVLTF
>-|TRBJ2-6|TRBV24-1|-
TGTGCCACCAGTGGAGGCACTGGGGCCAACGTCCTGACTTTC
CATSGGTGANVLTF
>-|TRBJ2-2|TRBV12-3/TRBV12-4|-
TGTGCCAGCAGTTTTTTCATGGGCGGGGAGCTGTTTTTT
CASSFFMGGELFF
>-|TRBJ2-3|TRBV10-3|-
TGTGCCATCTCTGGGGGGGGCCTTACAGATACGCAGTATTTT
CAISGGGLTDTQYF